The 32 T cell receptor beta chains listed next were all sequenced from one sample in a study of neurological immune-mediated disorders. Time point specified: longitudinal time-point 3. TCRdb ran MiXCR on the 5' RACE reads and lists one entry per CDR3 protein. The sample lists 84,000 or so distinct CDR3 sequences, under 4.5% occurring once. Source material: PBMCs. The receptors shown here come from an older woman with multiple sclerosis.

This clonotype was counted many times. V gene TRBV6-2 or TRBV6-3 combines with J gene TRBJ2-7; 10 positions agree with TRBD2. Trimming took 5 bases from V and 3 from J; bases not matched to a gene: 7. The CDR3 sequence is 15 residues long. Per germline, CDR1 MNHEY and CDR2 SVGEGT. CDR3 DNA: TGTGCCAGCAGTGATCTAACTAGCGGGAACTACGAGCAGTACTTC. It encodes CASSDLTSGNYEQYF.

The sample holds many counts of this clonotype. The chain links TRBV11-2 to TRBJ2-7; D is unresolved. V was trimmed by 3 bases and J by 7 bases, leaving 16 bases between them. The V gene's germline CDR1 is SGHAT and CDR2 FQNNGV. This CDR3 comprises 14 residues. CDR3 in DNA: TGTGCCAGCAGCTTGGGCCTGGGTATGGTTGAGCAGTACTTC. Translation gives CASSLGLGMVEQYF. The whole variable domain, remainder taken from reference TRBV11-2 and TRBJ2-7, is EAGVAQSPRYKIIEKRQSVAFWCNPISGHATLYWYQQILGQGPKLLIQFQNNGVVDDSQLPKDRFSAERLKGVDSTLKIQPAKLEDSAVYLCASSLGLGMVEQYFGPGTRLTVT.

V and J are TRBV18 and TRBJ2-5; 10 bases map to TRBD1. This CDR3 spans 16 amino acids. The ends lost 3 bases at V and 2 bases at J; junction bases unmatched: 6. Germline-derived CDR1 and CDR2 are KGHSH and LQKENI. DNA of the CDR3: TGTGCCAGCTCACCTTTGACAGGGGGCTTACAAGAGACCCAGTACTTC. Its translation: CASSPLTGGLQETQYF.

This clonotype was found a few times. A much larger clonotype is one base distant, so this may be a read error. V and J are TRBV20-1 and TRBJ2-3, with 7 nucleotides matching TRBD1. Germline lookup yields CDR1 DFQATT and CDR2 SNEGSKA (reference sequence). Unmatched junction bases numbered 10, after V lost 6 bases and J lost 4 bases. This CDR3 contains 14 residues. As DNA, the CDR3 is TGCAGTGCGCAACAGGGGTTTCGGGCAGATACGCAGTATTTT. Translating it yields CSAQQGFRADTQYF.

This clonotype was observed at least ten times. The chain uses TRBV6-1 and TRBJ2-5, with 8 bases identical to TRBD2. The germline gives CDR1 MNHNS, CDR2 SASEGT. The V gene end was trimmed by 4 bases and the J gene end by 5 bases; junction bases not matched to a gene: 6. This CDR3 region has 14 residues. CDR3 bases: TGTGCCAGCAGTGCGGGAGGGACCGGGGAGACCCAGTACTTC. Encoded protein: CASSAGGTGETQYF.

This clonotype has a count of ten or more. The chain uses TRBV20-1 and TRBJ1-3; D gene ambiguous. Trimming took 3 bases from V and 4 from J, leaving 13 bases between them. The CDR3 consists of 14 residues. Per the germline V gene, CDR1 is DFQATT and CDR2 is SNEGSKA (reference sequence). The CDR3 spells CSASSGSWGNTIYF. CDR3 nucleotide sequence: TGCAGTGCTAGCTCGGGGTCATGGGGAAACACCATATATTTT.

This clonotype appeared many times. The chain couples TRBV5-6 to TRBJ1-6, with a weak D call TRBD1 (5 bases). Germline CDR1 SGHDT, CDR2 YYEEEE. Deletions cut 5 bases from V and 6 bases from J, with 9 bases between. The length of the CDR3 is 13 residues. CDR3 residues: CASRSDINSPLHF. The CDR3 nucleotides are TGTGCCAGCAGATCGGACATTAATTCACCCCTCCACTTT. Full variable domain (rest looked up from reference TRBV5-6 and TRBJ1-6): DAGVTQSPTHLIKTRGQQVTLRCSPKSGHDTVSWYQQALGQGPQFIFQYYEEEERQRGNFPDRFSGHQFPNYSSELNVNALLLGDSALYLCASRSDINSPLHFGNGTRLTVT.

This clonotype was counted at least ten times. V gene TRBV7-9 combines with J gene TRBJ2-5; unclear D gene. CDR1 is SEHNR, CDR2 FQNEAQ, per germline (reference sequence). There are 15 residues in the CDR3. Trimming pared 4 bases from V and 5 bases from J, leaving 17 bases between. The DNA for the CDR3 is TGTGCCAGCAGCTCAATTTCGATGCTCTGGGAGACCCAGTACTTC. This encodes CASSSISMLWETQYF.

The sample holds many counts of this clonotype. The chain has TRBV10-3 and TRBJ2-3; D unresolved. Germline-derived CDR1 and CDR2 are ENHRY and SYGVKD. The V end lost 3 bases, the J end lost 2 bases, and 12 bases lay between the germline ends. This CDR3 region has 15 residues. Here the CDR3 DNA reads TGTGCCATCAGTGACCCCGTAGGAGCCACAGATACGCAGTATTTT. Encoded protein: CAISDPVGATDTQYF.

This clonotype was observed at least ten times. The rearrangement uses TRBV20-1 and TRBJ2-7; 10 bases are a match to TRBD2. The CDR3 has 14 amino acids. Germline V lookup: CDR1 DFQATT, CDR2 SNEGSKA (reference sequence). V gave up 5 bases and J gave up 2 bases; unmatched junction bases: 6. For the CDR3, the DNA is TGCAGTGCTCTGCCCACTAGCGGGGCCTACGAGCAGTACTTC. Residues: CSALPTSGAYEQYF.

This clonotype was counted many times. V usage is TRBV12-3 or TRBV12-4 and J usage is TRBJ1-5; possible D gene TRBD1, 6 bases. Trimming left V 3 bases short and J 3 bases short, with 12 bases between. The CDR3 runs to 15 residues. The CDR3: CASSFGGADNQPQHF. In DNA form, the CDR3 reads TGTGCCAGCAGTTTTGGGGGGGCGGACAATCAGCCCCAGCATTTT.

The chain couples TRBV6-1 to TRBJ2-1; 10 bases line up with TRBD1. After removal of 10 bases from V and 9 bases from J, the junction contained 6 bases not matched to a gene. Germline assignment: CDR1 MNHNS and CDR2 SASEGT. The CDR3 length is 12 residues. The CDR3 is CATGTGVFEQFF. CDR3 coding DNA: TGTGCCACCGGGACAGGGGTATTTGAGCAGTTCTTC.

This clonotype has a count of ten or more. The J gene is TRBJ2-5, the V gene TRBV6-5; 7 bases map to TRBD2. Unmatched junction bases numbered 17, after V lost 3 bases and J lost 7 bases. This CDR3 comprises 17 residues. Germline CDR1 is MNHEY and CDR2 is SVGAGI. The CDR3 DNA reads TGTGCCAGCAGTTATTTCCCGCCGGGGAGGGATGGTGCGACCCAGTACTTC. Amino acids: CASSYFPPGRDGATQYF.

This clonotype has at least ten counts. The chain joins TRBV2 to TRBJ2-5; D might be TRBD2 (5 bases). This CDR3 contains 13 residues. In germline, CDR1 is SNHLY, CDR2 FYNNEI. With 4 bases removed from V and 5 bases from J, the gap between germline ends came to 11 bases. The CDR3 loop reads CASSARVRETQYF. DNA of the CDR3: TGTGCCAGCAGTGCGCGGGTACGGGAGACCCAGTACTTC.

This clonotype was seen repeatedly, ten times or more. The chain uses TRBV20-1 and TRBJ1-2; TRBD1 might be the D (5 bases). V was trimmed by 5 bases and J by 6 bases, leaving 13 bases between them. The CDR3 runs 12 residues. CDR1 is DFQATT and CDR2 is SNEGSKA in the germline V gene (reference sequence). The chain's CDR3 is CSAPQGGHGYTF. The CDR3 nucleotides read TGCAGTGCTCCGCAGGGTGGGCATGGCTACACCTTC.

This clonotype was seen only once. One base away lies a much larger clone, so this may be a sequencing read error. The chain joins TRBV5-1 to TRBJ2-7; D uncertain. Germline CDR1 reads SGHRS; CDR2 reads YFSETQ. The CDR3 length is 13 residues. Trimming shortened V by 4 bases and J by 2 bases, and 10 bases separated the two germline ends. CDR3 coding DNA: TGCGCCAGCAGCGGCCTACTGGCCTACGAGCAGTACTTC. The encoded protein is CASSGLLAYEQYF. Using reference TRBV5-1 and TRBJ2-7 for the parts outside the CDR3, the full variable domain is KAGVTQTPRYLIKTRGQQVTLSCSPISGHRSVSWYQQTPGQGLQFLFEYFSETQRNKGNFPGRFSGRQFSNSRSEMNVSTLELGDSALYLCASSGLLAYEQYFGPGTRLTVT.

This clonotype appeared many times. The V call is TRBV12-3 or TRBV12-4, the J call TRBJ1-5; D is possibly TRBD1 (6 bases). The V gene lost 6 bases and the J gene lost 6 bases, with 21 bases spanning the gap. The CDR3 is made up of 16 amino acids. CDR3 in amino acids: CASRRGDQGLGQPQHF. The CDR3 DNA is TGTGCCAGCAGAAGGGGGGACCAAGGGTTAGGTCAGCCCCAGCATTTT.

This clonotype was detected ten times or more. The V gene is TRBV5-1, the J gene TRBJ2-1, with D uncertain. Looked up from germline, CDR1 is SGHRS and CDR2 is YFSETQ. This CDR3 is built from 13 residues. The V and J ends lost 0 bases and 6 bases respectively, with 7 bases between them. The CDR3 nucleotides read TGCGCCAGCAGCTTGGTTCCCTCCAATGAGCAGTTCTTC. Translating it yields CASSLVPSNEQFF.

This clonotype was counted at least ten times. The V call is TRBV21-1, the J call TRBJ2-7; the table's D call, TRBD2, has no DNA check behind it. TRBV21-1 is a documented pseudogene. The CDR3 runs to 12 residues. This CDR3 is CASSTGLYEQYF. CDR3 coding DNA: TGTGCCAGCAGCACCGGACTGTACGAGCAGTACTTC.

This clonotype was recorded at least ten times. The rearrangement uses TRBV20-1 and TRBJ2-3, with TRBD1 identical over 7 bases. With V trimmed by 3 bases and J by 0 bases, 6 bases remained unmatched. Germline V gives CDR1 DFQATT, CDR2 SNEGSKA (reference sequence). The CDR3 runs to 15 residues. CDR3 nucleotides: TGCAGTGCTAGTTTTTCAGGGGGAAGCACAGATACGCAGTATTTT. The encoded protein is CSASFSGGSTDTQYF.

This clonotype was counted many times. A junction end diverges from the germline sequence, so it may reflect a read error. The chain couples TRBV5-1 to TRBJ1-2; perhaps TRBD1 as D (5 bases). This CDR3 has 14 residues. Germline V CDR1 and CDR2: SGHRS, YFSETQ. As DNA, the CDR3 is TGCGCCAGCAGTTTGGAAGCGGGGGGCTATGGCTACACCTTC. Protein sequence: CASSLEAGGYGYTF.

In its sample, this clonotype was seen many times. A read error may produce the germline difference seen at one junction end. This chain links TRBV29-1 with TRBJ1-1, with 8 bases aligning to TRBD1. This CDR3 region has 13 residues. Germline CDR1 and CDR2: SQVTM and ANQGSEA. This CDR3 is CSVEGQGRAEAFF. CDR3 DNA sequence: TGCAGCGTCGAAGGACAGGGTCGAGCTGAAGCTTTCTTT.

This clonotype was found many times. J is TRBJ1-5 and V is TRBV18; D is possibly TRBD1 (6 bases). The germline CDR1 and CDR2 sequences are KGHSH and LQKENI. Trimming took 6 bases from V and 4 from J, leaving 10 bases between them. The CDR3 sequence is 13 residues long. CDR3 loop: CASSTQGNQPQHF. DNA of the CDR3: TGTGCCAGCTCGACACAGGGAAATCAGCCCCAGCATTTT.

This clonotype was seen repeatedly, ten times or more. The rearrangement uses TRBV7-9 and TRBJ2-7; 7 bases are a match to TRBD1. Trimming at V came to 5 bases and at J to 0 bases, leaving 1 base not matched to a gene. The CDR3 loop spans 13 amino acids. CDR1 is SEHNR, CDR2 FQNEAQ, per germline (reference sequence). The CDR3 sequence: CASSRDSSYEQYF. The CDR3 region has the DNA TGTGCCAGCAGCCGGGACAGCTCCTACGAGCAGTACTTC.

This clonotype appeared many times. The rearrangement joins TRBV28 to TRBJ2-3; 9 bases map to TRBD2. This CDR3 is 16 amino acids long. The junction had 9 bases not matched to a gene; V was cut back by 5 bases and J by 3 bases. Per the germline V gene, CDR1 is MDHEN and CDR2 is SYDVKM. CDR3 sequence (DNA): TGTGCCAGCAGTACCCCTAGCGGGGCAACGACAGATACGCAGTATTTT. It specifies CASSTPSGATTDTQYF.

This clonotype was seen at least ten times. The chain uses TRBV10-3 and TRBJ1-6; perhaps TRBD1 as D (6 bases). Looked up from germline, CDR1 is ENHRY and CDR2 is SYGVKD. This CDR3 region has 17 residues. Trimming took 3 bases from V and 1 from J, leaving 13 bases between them. The CDR3 nucleotides read TGTGCCATCAGTGATTGGACAGTGGGTTCCTATAATTCACCCCTCCACTTT. This encodes CAISDWTVGSYNSPLHF.

The CDR3 here is CASMANTDTQYF. As DNA, the CDR3 is TGTGCCAGCATGGCCAACACAGATACGCAGTATTTT. This chain uses TRBV12-3 or TRBV12-4 with TRBJ2-3; D is undetermined. The V end was cut by 7 bases, the J end by 2 bases, with 7 bases between. The CDR3 is 12 residues long.

This clonotype came up many times. The rearrangement links TRBV5-5 to TRBJ2-5; D might be TRBD2 (6 bases). V gave up 2 bases and J gave up 4 bases, with 15 bases separating them. This CDR3 region has 15 residues. Germline V gives CDR1 SGHKS, CDR2 YYEKEE (reference sequence). In nucleotides, the CDR3 is TGTGCCAGCAGCTTTGGGGCGGGGATTAGAGAGACCCAGTACTTC. Residues: CASSFGAGIRETQYF.

The table lists this clonotype with many counts. This chain connects TRBV20-1 to TRBJ2-2; 8 bases are shared with TRBD1. From germline, CDR1 is DFQATT and CDR2 SNEGSKA (reference sequence). The CDR3 covers 15 residues. With V trimmed by 6 bases and J by 3 bases, 9 bases remained unmatched. CDR3 nucleotides: TGCAGTGCCCCCGGTCAGGGGGCAGACACCGGGGAGCTGTTTTTT. Amino acid sequence: CSAPGQGADTGELFF.

This clonotype was found many times. V is TRBV5-1 and J is TRBJ1-2; TRBD1 matches at 8 bases. The CDR3 extends over 11 amino acids. Germline assignment: CDR1 SGHRS and CDR2 YFSETQ. Germline trimming cut 7 bases from V and 10 bases from J; bases unmatched to any gene: 6. CDR3 DNA sequence: TGCGCCAGCGGGGCGACAGGGGACTACACCTTC. Its protein is CASGATGDYTF. Based on the CDR3 plus reference TRBV5-1 and TRBJ1-2, the full variable domain is KAGVTQTPRYLIKTRGQQVTLSCSPISGHRSVSWYQQTPGQGLQFLFEYFSETQRNKGNFPGRFSGRQFSNSRSEMNVSTLELGDSALYLCASGATGDYTFGSGTRLTVV.

In its sample, this clonotype was seen many times. The gene calls are TRBV27 and TRBJ2-7; tentative D call: TRBD1 (5 bases). Looked up from germline, CDR1 is MNHEY and CDR2 is SMNVEV (reference sequence). This CDR3 has 12 amino acids. V shed 1 base and J shed 6 bases, with 7 bases lying between them. The CDR3 sequence: CASSLWGREQYF. As DNA, the CDR3 is TGTGCCAGCAGTTTATGGGGCCGCGAGCAGTACTTC.

This clonotype has at least ten counts. The gene calls are TRBV12-3 or TRBV12-4 and TRBJ2-3; D is perhaps TRBD2 (6 bases). The CDR3 has 15 amino acids. Trimming took off 3 bases at V and 1 base at J, with 11 bases between the two ends. The CDR3 sequence is CASSLEGRRTDTQYF. CDR3 coding DNA: TGTGCCAGCAGTTTGGAGGGAAGGCGCACAGATACGCAGTATTTT.